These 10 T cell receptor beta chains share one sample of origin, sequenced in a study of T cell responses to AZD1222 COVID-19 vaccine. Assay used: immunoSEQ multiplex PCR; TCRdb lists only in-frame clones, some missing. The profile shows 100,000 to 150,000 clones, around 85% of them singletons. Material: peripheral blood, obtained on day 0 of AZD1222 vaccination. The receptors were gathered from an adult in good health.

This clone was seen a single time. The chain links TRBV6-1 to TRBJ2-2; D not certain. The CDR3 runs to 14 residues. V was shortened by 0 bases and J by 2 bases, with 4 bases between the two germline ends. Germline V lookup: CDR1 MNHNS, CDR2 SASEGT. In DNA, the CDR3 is TGTGCCAGCAGTGAAGCGATTAACACCGGGGAGCTGTTTTTT. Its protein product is CASSEAINTGELFF.

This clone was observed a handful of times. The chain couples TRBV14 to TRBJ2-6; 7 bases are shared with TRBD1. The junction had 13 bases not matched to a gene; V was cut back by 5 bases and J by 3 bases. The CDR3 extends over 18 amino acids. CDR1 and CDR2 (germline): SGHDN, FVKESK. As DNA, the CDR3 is TGTGCCAGCAGCTCAACAGGGGAGTATGGAAGTGGGGCCAACGTCCTGACTTTC. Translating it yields CASSSTGEYGSGANVLTF.

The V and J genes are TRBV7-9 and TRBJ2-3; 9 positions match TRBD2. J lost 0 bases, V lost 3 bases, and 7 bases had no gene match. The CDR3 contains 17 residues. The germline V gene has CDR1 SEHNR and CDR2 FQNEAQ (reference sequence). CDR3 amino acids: CASSFGGTSLSTDTQYF. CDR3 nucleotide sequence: TGTGCCAGCAGCTTTGGGGGGACTAGCTTAAGCACAGATACGCAGTATTTT.

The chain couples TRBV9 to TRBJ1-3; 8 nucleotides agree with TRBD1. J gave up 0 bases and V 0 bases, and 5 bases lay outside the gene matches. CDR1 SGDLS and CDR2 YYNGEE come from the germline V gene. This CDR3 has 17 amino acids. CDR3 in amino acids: CASSVAGQATSGNTIYF. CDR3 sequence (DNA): TGTGCCAGCAGCGTAGCGGGACAGGCCACCTCTGGAAACACCATATATTTT.

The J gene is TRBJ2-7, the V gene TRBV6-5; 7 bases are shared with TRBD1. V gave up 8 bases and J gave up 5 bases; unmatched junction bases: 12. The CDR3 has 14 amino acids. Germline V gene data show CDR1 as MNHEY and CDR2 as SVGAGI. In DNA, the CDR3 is TGTGCCAGCTCCAACGGCAGGGGGTCTGACGAGCAGTACTTC. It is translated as CASSNGRGSDEQYF.

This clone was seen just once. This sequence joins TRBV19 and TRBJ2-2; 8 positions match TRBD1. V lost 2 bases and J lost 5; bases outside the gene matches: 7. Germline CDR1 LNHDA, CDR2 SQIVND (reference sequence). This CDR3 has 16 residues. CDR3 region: CASSILGQGGTGELFF. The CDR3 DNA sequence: TGTGCCAGTAGTATACTCGGACAGGGCGGGACCGGGGAGCTGTTTTTT.

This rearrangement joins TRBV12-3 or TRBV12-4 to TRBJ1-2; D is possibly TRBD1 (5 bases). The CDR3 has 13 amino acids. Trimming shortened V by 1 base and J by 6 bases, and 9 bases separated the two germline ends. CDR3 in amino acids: CASSLVPGDGYTF. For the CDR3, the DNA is TGTGCCAGCAGTTTAGTTCCGGGGGATGGCTACACCTTC.

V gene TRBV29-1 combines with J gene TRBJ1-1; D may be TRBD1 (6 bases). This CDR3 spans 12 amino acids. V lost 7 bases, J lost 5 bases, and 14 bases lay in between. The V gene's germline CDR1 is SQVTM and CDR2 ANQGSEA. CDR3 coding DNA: TGCAGCGGGAAGGGGGGCAGGACTGAAGCTTTCTTT. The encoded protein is CSGKGGRTEAFF.

As DNA, the CDR3 is TGTGCCAGCAGCTTTGTCGCGCCCGACAGGGACAATCAGCCCCAGCATTTT. Protein: CASSFVAPDRDNQPQHF. The chain recombines TRBV5-6 with TRBJ1-5, with 7 bases that match TRBD1. In germline, CDR1 is SGHDT, CDR2 YYEEEE. V lost 2 bases, J lost 3 bases, and 11 bases stayed unmatched. CDR3 length: 17 amino acids.

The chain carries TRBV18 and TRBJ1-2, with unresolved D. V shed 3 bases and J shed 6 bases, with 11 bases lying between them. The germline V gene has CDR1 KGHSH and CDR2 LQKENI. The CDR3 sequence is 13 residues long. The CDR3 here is CASSPKGLDGYTF. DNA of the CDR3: TGTGCCAGCTCACCGAAAGGGTTGGATGGCTACACCTTC.